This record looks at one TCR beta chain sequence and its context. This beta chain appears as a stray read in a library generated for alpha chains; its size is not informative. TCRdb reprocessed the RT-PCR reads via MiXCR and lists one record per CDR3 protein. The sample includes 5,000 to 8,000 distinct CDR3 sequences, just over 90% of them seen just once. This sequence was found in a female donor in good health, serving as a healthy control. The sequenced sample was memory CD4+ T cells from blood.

In nucleotides, the CDR3 is TGTGCCAGCAGTTACTCAGGGGGAAACTATGGCTACACCTTC. It yields the protein CASSYSGGNYGYTF. The rearrangement joins TRBV6-5 to TRBJ1-2, with D perhaps TRBD1 (6 bases). The CDR3 sequence is 14 residues long. CDR1 MNHEY and CDR2 SVGAGI come from the germline V gene. Trimming shortened V by 0 bases and J by 2 bases, and 7 bases separated the two germline ends.